Following are 25 T cell receptor beta chains from one sample sequenced in a study of beta chain features in type 1 diabetes (dated by TCRdb to 2017 to 2018). Library method: the immunoSEQ multiplex PCR assay. All of the isolated RNA was reverse transcribed with the High Capacity cDNA Reverse Transcription Kit, so expressed TCRB transcripts were sequenced. Not all clones reach the TCRdb copy of this immuneACCESS table, which keeps in-frame sequences only. Checked studies attribute under half of the gap to unresolved V genes and leave the rest unexplained. In this sample the table shows about 330,000 clones, about 11% of which occur a single time. The ten largest clones take up about 0.015% of the sample. Material: naive CD4+ T cells from blood. Read against the paper, the sample's cell subset or site label means: true naive CD4+ T cells. The receptors originated from a woman aged 25 to 39 in good health.

This clone was found a few times. The V call is TRBV29-1, the J call TRBJ2-3; 9 positions agree with TRBD2. With V trimmed by 7 bases and J by 4 bases, 6 bases remained unmatched. CDR1 is SQVTM, CDR2 ANQGSEA, per germline. The length of the CDR3 is 13 residues. The CDR3 DNA reads TGCAGCGCAGGGACTAGCATGTCAGATACGCAGTATTTT. It is translated as CSAGTSMSDTQYF.

Worth noting for this clone: Other DNA variants within this sample encode the same CDR3. The rearrangement joins TRBV18 to TRBJ2-5; TRBD2 is a possible D gene (6 bases). This CDR3 has 14 residues. V lost 1 base and J 1 base, leaving 7 bases between the germline ends. Germline values: CDR1 KGHSH, CDR2 LQKENI. CDR3 protein: CASSPLGGQETQYF. The CDR3 region has the DNA TGTGCCAGCTCACCACTCGGGGGCCAAGAGACCCAGTACTTC.

V usage is TRBV28 and J usage is TRBJ2-7, with D possibly matching TRBD2 (5 bases). CDR3 length: 10 amino acids. The germline gives CDR1 MDHEN, CDR2 SYDVKM. V lost 6 bases and J lost 6, with 6 bases in between. Written as DNA, the CDR3 is TGTGCCAGCAGGGACTTCGAGCAGTACTTC. It translates to CASRDFEQYF.

The V and J genes are TRBV5-1 and TRBJ2-1, with TRBD2 matching 7 bases. Germline CDR1 reads SGHRS; CDR2 reads YFSETQ. The CDR3 length is 15 residues. V lost 0 bases and J lost 3; bases outside the gene matches: 3. In DNA form, the CDR3 reads TGCGCCAGCAGCTTGGACGGGAGGAACTACAATGAGCAGTTCTTC. This gives the protein CASSLDGRNYNEQFF.

The chain couples TRBV9 to TRBJ2-7; unclear D gene. Germline V gene sequence: CDR1 SGDLS, CDR2 YYNGEE. V was pared by 1 base and J by 0 bases, with 8 bases between. This CDR3 has 14 amino acids. CDR3 loop: CASSVSVTSYEQYF. In nucleotides, the CDR3 is TGTGCCAGCAGCGTATCAGTTACCTCCTACGAGCAGTACTTC.

This clone showed up just a few times. This chain joins TRBV9 and TRBJ1-2; TRBD1 matches 8 bases. The germline V gene encodes CDR1 SGDLS and CDR2 YYNGEE. The CDR3 extends over 14 amino acids. The J segment lost 8 bases and the V segment lost 4 bases, leaving 10 bases of the junction unmatched. In DNA, the CDR3 is TGTGCCAGCAGCACCAGGACAGGGCCCGAAGGCTACACCTTC. It codes for CASSTRTGPEGYTF.

The rearrangement links TRBV25-1 to TRBJ2-1; tentative D call: TRBD2 (5 bases). This CDR3 comprises 13 residues. V lost 8 bases to trimming and J lost 5 bases, with 13 bases between them. Germline V gene sequence: CDR1 MGHDK, CDR2 SYGVNS. The chain's CDR3 is CASHYTGNNEQFF. As DNA, the CDR3 is TGTGCCAGCCATTACACGGGGAACAATGAGCAGTTCTTC.

J is TRBJ2-1 and V is TRBV5-1, with 8 bases fitting TRBD2. This CDR3 has 15 amino acids. With V trimmed by 3 bases and J by 3 bases, 5 bases remained unmatched. Germline assignment: CDR1 SGHRS and CDR2 YFSETQ. CDR3 region: CASSSSGRSYNEQFF. As DNA, the CDR3 is TGCGCCAGCAGCTCGAGCGGGAGAAGCTACAATGAGCAGTTCTTC. The complete variable domain, with remaining parts taken from reference TRBV5-1 and TRBJ2-1, reads KAGVTQTPRYLIKTRGQQVTLSCSPISGHRSVSWYQQTPGQGLQFLFEYFSETQRNKGNFPGRFSGRQFSNSRSEMNVSTLELGDSALYLCASSSSGRSYNEQFFGPGTRLTVL.

The V call is TRBV11-2, the J call TRBJ2-7; D may be TRBD1 (5 bases). This CDR3 contains 16 residues. Trimming pared 6 bases from V and 6 bases from J, leaving 24 bases between. Germline V gives CDR1 SGHAT, CDR2 FQNNGV. CDR3 bases: TGTGCCAGCAGAAGGATAACCCCTACAGGTTCTATCGAGCAGTACTTC. This translates into CASRRITPTGSIEQYF.

The chain joins TRBV18 to TRBJ2-7, with 8 nucleotides matching TRBD2. Germline lookup yields CDR1 KGHSH and CDR2 LQKENI. After removal of 0 bases from V and 3 bases from J, the junction contained 7 bases not matched to a gene. CDR3 length: 16 amino acids. The CDR3 sequence: CASSPPTSVAGYEQYF. In nucleotides, the CDR3 is TGTGCCAGCTCACCACCGACTAGCGTGGCTGGCTACGAGCAGTACTTC.

The CDR3 sequence is CAILGGPSGNTIYF. DNA for the CDR3: TGTGCCATCTTGGGGGGGCCCTCTGGAAACACCATATATTTT. The chain combines TRBV5-4 with TRBJ1-3, with a tentative D call TRBD1 (6 bases). CDR3 size: 14 residues. The V gene lost 9 bases and the J gene lost 0 bases, with 13 bases spanning the gap. Per the germline V gene, CDR1 is SGHNT and CDR2 is YYREEE (reference sequence).

This clone has more than one count but fewer than ten. The V gene is TRBV6-5, the J gene TRBJ1-1; D gene uncertain. CDR3 length equals 13 residues. V lost 2 bases, J lost 1 base, and 5 bases lay in between. CDR1 and CDR2 from the germline V gene are MNHEY and SVGAGI. CDR3 coding DNA: TGTGCCAGCAGTTACCAAGCGAACACTGAAGCTTTCTTT. Protein: CASSYQANTEAFF.

This clone was picked up a small number of times. This sequence joins TRBV30 and TRBJ1-2; 10 positions agree with TRBD1. Germline assignment: CDR1 GTSNPN and CDR2 SVGIG (reference sequence). V was clipped by 4 bases and J by 1 base; unmatched bases: 6. The length of the CDR3 is 15 residues. CDR3 in DNA: TGTGCCTGGAAAAACCGGGACAGGGGTAACTATGGCTACACCTTC. It specifies CAWKNRDRGNYGYTF.

This clone was seen a few times. J is TRBJ2-6 and V is TRBV11-1; the match to TRBD2 covers 8 bases. CDR3 length equals 19 residues. Germline CDR1 reads SGHAT; CDR2 reads FQDESV (reference sequence). Germline trimming cut 5 bases from V and 0 bases from J; bases unmatched to any gene: 12. CDR3 DNA: TGTGCCAGCAGCGCTCCTCTCGGGAGGGGAAACTCTGGGGCCAACGTCCTGACTTTC. Amino acids: CASSAPLGRGNSGANVLTF.

There are a few counts of this clone. The chain links TRBV6-6 to TRBJ2-5; 7 positions agree with TRBD2. V was clipped by 5 bases and J by 4 bases; unmatched bases: 7. Germline CDR1 is MNHNY and CDR2 is SVGAGI (reference sequence). CDR3 length: 14 amino acids. CDR3 in amino acids: CASSRAGVGETQYF. The CDR3 DNA reads as TGTGCCAGCAGTCGGGCGGGAGTGGGAGAGACCCAGTACTTC.

J is TRBJ2-4 and V is TRBV7-3; 7 positions agree with TRBD1. J lost 6 bases, V lost 5 bases, and 10 bases had no gene match. Germline lookup yields CDR1 SGHTA and CDR2 FQGTGA. The CDR3 is made up of 15 amino acids. The CDR3 coding sequence is TGTGCCAGCAGCCCGACAGGGAACACGGGAAACATTCAGTACTTC. Its translation is CASSPTGNTGNIQYF.

This chain joins TRBV27 and TRBJ2-1; D uncertain. The V end lost 2 bases, the J end lost 3 bases, and 8 bases lay between the germline ends. The CDR3 totals 14 residues. Germline CDR1 is MNHEY and CDR2 is SMNVEV (reference sequence). For the CDR3, the DNA is TGTGCCAGCAGTTTAATACGAGACTACAATGAGCAGTTCTTC. It is translated as CASSLIRDYNEQFF.

The V and J genes are TRBV15 and TRBJ2-3; D unclear. V lost 0 bases to trimming and J lost 3 bases, with 7 bases between them. This CDR3 is built from 14 residues. Per germline, CDR1 LNHNV and CDR2 YYDKDF (reference sequence). The CDR3 coding sequence is TGTGCCACCAGCAGAGATTTAGTGACAGATACGCAGTATTTT. It codes for CATSRDLVTDTQYF.

This clone turned up a few times. The gene calls are TRBV11-1 and TRBJ2-3; 10 nucleotides agree with TRBD2. J gave up 5 bases and V 1 base, and 0 bases lay outside the gene matches. The germline CDR1 and CDR2 sequences are SGHAT and FQDESV (reference sequence). This CDR3 region has 14 residues. The CDR3 loop reads CASSLGTSGDTQYF. The CDR3 DNA reads TGTGCCAGCAGCTTAGGGACTAGCGGAGATACGCAGTATTTT.

The DNA for the CDR3 is TGTGCCAGCAGCTTAGCGACTAGCGGGAGAGATACGCAGTATTTT. Protein product: CASSLATSGRDTQYF. The genes are TRBV7-9 and TRBJ2-3, with 12 nucleotides matching TRBD2. The trim removed 0 bases at V and 5 bases at J, leaving 0 bases unmatched. Germline V gene sequence: CDR1 SEHNR, CDR2 FQNEAQ (reference sequence). The CDR3 loop spans 15 amino acids.

This clone has only a few counts. V gene TRBV5-6 combines with J gene TRBJ2-3; TRBD2 matches at 7 bases. CDR1 is SGHDT and CDR2 is YYEEEE in the germline V gene. CDR3 size: 16 residues. V trimming: 4 bases; J trimming: 2 bases; junction bases outside the gene matches: 10. The CDR3: CASSTGGWTVTDTQYF. The DNA of the CDR3 is TGTGCCAGCAGCACGGGGGGTTGGACGGTCACAGATACGCAGTATTTT.

The V call is TRBV9, the J call TRBJ1-1, with D possibly TRBD1 on 5 matching bases. CDR1 SGDLS and CDR2 YYNGEE come from the germline V gene. The CDR3 covers 15 residues. Trimming took 0 bases from V and 4 from J, leaving 13 bases between them. In DNA, the CDR3 is TGTGCCAGCAGCGTAGTACTGCAGGGAGGCACTGAAGCTTTCTTT. This gives the protein CASSVVLQGGTEAFF.

This clone showed up just a few times. This chain uses TRBV11-2 with TRBJ2-7, with TRBD1 matching 10 bases. This CDR3 contains 16 residues. Trimming removed 0 bases from V and 3 bases from J; junction bases left unmatched: 5. Germline CDR1 reads SGHAT; CDR2 reads FQNNGV. The CDR3 sequence: CASSLDLGQGFYEQYF. DNA for the CDR3: TGTGCCAGCAGCTTAGACTTGGGACAGGGGTTCTACGAGCAGTACTTC.

This clone was seen a handful of times. The rearrangement joins TRBV7-9 to TRBJ2-1; TRBD1 might be the D (6 bases). Between the trimmed V and J ends, which lost 5 bases and 0 bases, there was a span of 11 bases. Looked up from germline, CDR1 is SEHNR and CDR2 is FQNEAQ (reference sequence). The CDR3 has 15 residues. CDR3: CASSPQGLSYNEQFF. In nucleotides, the CDR3 is TGTGCCAGCAGCCCGCAGGGGCTCTCCTACAATGAGCAGTTCTTC. Full variable domain (outside the CDR3, taken from reference TRBV7-9 and TRBJ2-1): DTGVSQNPRHKITKRGQNVTFRCDPISEHNRLYWYRQTLGQGPEFLTYFQNEAQLEKSRLLSDRFSAERPKGSFSTLEIQRTEQGDSAMYLCASSPQGLSYNEQFFGPGTRLTVL.

The J gene is TRBJ2-4, the V gene TRBV18, with 10 bases aligning to TRBD2. CDR3 length: 14 amino acids. Germline-derived CDR1 and CDR2 are KGHSH and LQKENI. V shed 5 bases and J 6 bases; nucleotides not matched to a gene: 4. The chain's CDR3 is CASSSGLARNIQYF. The CDR3 coding sequence is TGTGCCAGCTCATCGGGACTAGCGAGAAACATTCAGTACTTC.